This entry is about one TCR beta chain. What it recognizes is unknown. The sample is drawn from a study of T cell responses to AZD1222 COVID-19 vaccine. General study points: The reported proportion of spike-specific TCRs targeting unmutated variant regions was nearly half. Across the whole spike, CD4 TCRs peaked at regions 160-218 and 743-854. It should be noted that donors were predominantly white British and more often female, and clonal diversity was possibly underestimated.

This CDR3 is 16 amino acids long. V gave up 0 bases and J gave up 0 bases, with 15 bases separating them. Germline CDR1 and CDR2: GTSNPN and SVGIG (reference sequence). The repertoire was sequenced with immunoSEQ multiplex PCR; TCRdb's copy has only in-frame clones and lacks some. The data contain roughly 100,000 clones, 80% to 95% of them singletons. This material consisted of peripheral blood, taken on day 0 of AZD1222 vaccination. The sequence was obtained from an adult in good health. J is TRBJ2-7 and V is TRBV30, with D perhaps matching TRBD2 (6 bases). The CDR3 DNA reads TGTGCCTGGAGTGTACGTGGACGGGGGAGCTCCTACGAGCAGTACTTC. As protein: CAWSVRGRGSSYEQYF.